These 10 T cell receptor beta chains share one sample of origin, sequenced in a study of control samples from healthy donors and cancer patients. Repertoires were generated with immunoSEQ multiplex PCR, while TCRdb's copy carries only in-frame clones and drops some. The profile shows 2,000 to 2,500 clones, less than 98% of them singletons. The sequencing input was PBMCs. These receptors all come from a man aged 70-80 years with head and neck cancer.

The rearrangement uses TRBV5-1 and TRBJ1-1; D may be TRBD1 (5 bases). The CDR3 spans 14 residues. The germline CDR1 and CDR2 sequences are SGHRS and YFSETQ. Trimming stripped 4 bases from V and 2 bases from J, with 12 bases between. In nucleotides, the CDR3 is TGCGCCAGCAGCGTTGGGGCCTTAAACACTGAAGCTTTCTTT. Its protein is CASSVGALNTEAFF.

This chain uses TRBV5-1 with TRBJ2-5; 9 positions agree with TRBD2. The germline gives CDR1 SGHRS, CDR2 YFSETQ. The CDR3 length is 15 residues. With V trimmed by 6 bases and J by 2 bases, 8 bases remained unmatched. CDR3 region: CASTLPSGAQETQYF. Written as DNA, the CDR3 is TGCGCCAGCACCCTTCCTAGCGGGGCTCAAGAGACCCAGTACTTC.

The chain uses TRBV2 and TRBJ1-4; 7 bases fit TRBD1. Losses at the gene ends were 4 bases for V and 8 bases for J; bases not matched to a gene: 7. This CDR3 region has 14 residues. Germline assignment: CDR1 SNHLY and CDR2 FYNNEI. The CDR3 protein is CASSGVQGTEKLFF. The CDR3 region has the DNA TGTGCCAGCAGTGGAGTACAGGGGACAGAAAAACTGTTTTTT.

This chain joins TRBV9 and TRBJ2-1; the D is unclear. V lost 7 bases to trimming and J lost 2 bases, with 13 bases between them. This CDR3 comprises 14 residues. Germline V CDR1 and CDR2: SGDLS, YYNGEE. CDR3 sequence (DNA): TGTGCCAGCGCAGACCTCCACACCTACAATGAGCAGTTCTTC. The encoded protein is CASADLHTYNEQFF. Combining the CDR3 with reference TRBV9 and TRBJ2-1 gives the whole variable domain DSGVTQTPKHLITATGQRVTLRCSPRSGDLSVYWYQQSLDQGLQFLIQYYNGEERAKGNILERFSAQQFPDLHSELNLSSLELGDSALYFCASADLHTYNEQFFGPGTRLTVL.

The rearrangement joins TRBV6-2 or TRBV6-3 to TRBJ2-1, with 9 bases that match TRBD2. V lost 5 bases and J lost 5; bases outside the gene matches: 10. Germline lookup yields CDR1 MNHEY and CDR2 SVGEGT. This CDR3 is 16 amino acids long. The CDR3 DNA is TGTGCCAGCAGTCGCCCCGCGGGGGGGGTTAACAATGAGCAGTTCTTC. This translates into CASSRPAGGVNNEQFF.

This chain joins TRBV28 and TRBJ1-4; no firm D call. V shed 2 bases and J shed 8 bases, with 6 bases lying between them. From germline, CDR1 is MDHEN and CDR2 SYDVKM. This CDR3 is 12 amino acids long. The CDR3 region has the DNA TGTGCCAGCAGTTTAGGGTCGGAAAAACTGTTTTTT. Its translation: CASSLGSEKLFF. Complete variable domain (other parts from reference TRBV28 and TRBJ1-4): DVKVTQSSRYLVKRTGEKVFLECVQDMDHENMFWYRQDPGLGLRLIYFSYDVKMKEKGDIPEGYSVSREKKERFSLILESASTNQTSMYLCASSLGSEKLFFGSGTQLSVL.

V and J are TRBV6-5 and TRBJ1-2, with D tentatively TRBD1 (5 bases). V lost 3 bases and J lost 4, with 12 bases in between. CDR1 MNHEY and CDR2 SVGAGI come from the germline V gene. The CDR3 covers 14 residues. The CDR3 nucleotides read TGTGCCAGCAGTTATACAACGGGGGTCTATGGCTACACCTTC. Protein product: CASSYTTGVYGYTF.

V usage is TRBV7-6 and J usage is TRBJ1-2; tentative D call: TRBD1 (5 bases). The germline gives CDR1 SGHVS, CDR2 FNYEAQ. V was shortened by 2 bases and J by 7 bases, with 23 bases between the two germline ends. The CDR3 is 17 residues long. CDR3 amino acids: CASSLNQGLNSRGGYTF. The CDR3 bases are TGTGCCAGCAGCTTAAATCAGGGCCTGAACAGTAGGGGTGGCTACACCTTC. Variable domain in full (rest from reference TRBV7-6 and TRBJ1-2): GAGVSQSPRYKVTKRGQDVALRCDPISGHVSLYWYRQALGQGPEFLTYFNYEAQQDKSGLPNDRFSAERPEGSISTLTIQRTEQRDSAMYRCASSLNQGLNSRGGYTFGSGTRLTVV.

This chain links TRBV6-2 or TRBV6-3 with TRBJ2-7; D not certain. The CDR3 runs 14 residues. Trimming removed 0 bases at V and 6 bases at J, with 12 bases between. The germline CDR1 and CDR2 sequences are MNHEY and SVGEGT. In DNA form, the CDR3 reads TGTGCCAGCAGTTACTCGTGGCAGACGAGCGAGCAGTACTTC. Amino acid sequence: CASSYSWQTSEQYF.

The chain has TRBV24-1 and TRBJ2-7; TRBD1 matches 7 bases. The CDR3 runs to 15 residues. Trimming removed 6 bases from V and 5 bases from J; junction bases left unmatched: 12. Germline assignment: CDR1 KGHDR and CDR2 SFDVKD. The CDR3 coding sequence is TGTGCCACCAGTCAGAACGGGCAGGGGGTCGACGAGCAGTACTTC. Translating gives CATSQNGQGVDEQYF.